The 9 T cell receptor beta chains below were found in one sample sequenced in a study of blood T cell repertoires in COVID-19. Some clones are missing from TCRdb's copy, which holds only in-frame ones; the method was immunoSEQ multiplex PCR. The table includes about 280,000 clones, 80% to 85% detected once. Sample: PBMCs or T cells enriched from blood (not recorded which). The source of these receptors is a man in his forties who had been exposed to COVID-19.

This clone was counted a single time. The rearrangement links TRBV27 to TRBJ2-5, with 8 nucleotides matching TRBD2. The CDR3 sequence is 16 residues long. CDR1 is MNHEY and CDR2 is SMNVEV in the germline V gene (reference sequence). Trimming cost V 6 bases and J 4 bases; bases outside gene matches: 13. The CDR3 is CASSKRGLVNVETQYF. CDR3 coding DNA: TGTGCCAGCAGCAAACGGGGACTAGTTAATGTAGAGACCCAGTACTTC.

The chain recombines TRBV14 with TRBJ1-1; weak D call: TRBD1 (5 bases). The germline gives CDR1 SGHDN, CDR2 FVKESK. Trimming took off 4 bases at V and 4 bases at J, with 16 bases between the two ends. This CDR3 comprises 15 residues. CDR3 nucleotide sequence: TGTGCCAGCAGCCCTCCCAGGGTCCGAATCACTGAAGCTTTCTTT. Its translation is CASSPPRVRITEAFF.

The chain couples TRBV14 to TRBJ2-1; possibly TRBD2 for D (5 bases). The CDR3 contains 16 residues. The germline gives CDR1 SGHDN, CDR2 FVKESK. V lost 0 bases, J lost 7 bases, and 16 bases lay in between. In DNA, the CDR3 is TGTGCCAGCAGCCAAGAACGAGGGTTCCAGACAAATGAGCAGTTCTTC. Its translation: CASSQERGFQTNEQFF.

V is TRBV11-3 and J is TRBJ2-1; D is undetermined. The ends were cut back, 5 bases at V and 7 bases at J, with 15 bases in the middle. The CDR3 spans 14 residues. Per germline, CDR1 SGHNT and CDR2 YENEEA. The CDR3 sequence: CASSPIWSLNEQFF. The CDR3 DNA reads TGTGCCAGCAGCCCTATCTGGAGCTTGAATGAGCAGTTCTTC.

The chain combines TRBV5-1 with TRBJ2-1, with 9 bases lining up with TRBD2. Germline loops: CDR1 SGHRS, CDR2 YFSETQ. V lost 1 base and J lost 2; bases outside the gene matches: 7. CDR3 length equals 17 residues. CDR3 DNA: TGCGCCAGCAGCTTGTCACTAGCGGGCCCCACCTACAATGAGCAGTTCTTC. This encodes CASSLSLAGPTYNEQFF.

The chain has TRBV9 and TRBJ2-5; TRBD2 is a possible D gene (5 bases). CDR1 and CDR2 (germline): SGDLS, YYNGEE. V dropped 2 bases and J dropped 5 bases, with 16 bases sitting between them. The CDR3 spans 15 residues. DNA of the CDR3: TGTGCCAGCAGCGTCCAAGGCCGGGGTTGGGAGACCCAGTACTTC. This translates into CASSVQGRGWETQYF.

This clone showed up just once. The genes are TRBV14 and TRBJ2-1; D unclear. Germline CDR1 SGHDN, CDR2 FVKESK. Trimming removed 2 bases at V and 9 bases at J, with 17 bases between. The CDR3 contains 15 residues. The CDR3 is CASSQLQSSVSEQFF. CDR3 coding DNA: TGTGCCAGCAGCCAACTCCAATCAAGCGTGAGTGAGCAGTTCTTC. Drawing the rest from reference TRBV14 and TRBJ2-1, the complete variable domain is EAGVTQFPSHSVIEKGQTVTLRCDPISGHDNLYWYRRVMGKEIKFLLHFVKESKQDESGMPNNRFLAERTGGTYSTLKVQPAELEDSGVYFCASSQLQSSVSEQFFGPGTRLTVL.

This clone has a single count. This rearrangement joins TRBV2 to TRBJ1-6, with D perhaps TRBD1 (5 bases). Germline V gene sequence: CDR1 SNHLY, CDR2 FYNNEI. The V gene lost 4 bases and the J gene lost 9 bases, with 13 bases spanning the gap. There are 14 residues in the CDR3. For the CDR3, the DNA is TGTGCCAGCAGTGTCGGGGGGAACCTTTCACCCCTCCACTTT. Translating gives CASSVGGNLSPLHF.

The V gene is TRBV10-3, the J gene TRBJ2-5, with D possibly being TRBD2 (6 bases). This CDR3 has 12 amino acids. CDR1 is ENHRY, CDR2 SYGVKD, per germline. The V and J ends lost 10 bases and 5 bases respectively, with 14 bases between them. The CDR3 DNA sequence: TGTGCCACCTCAGGAGGGGACGAGACCCAGTACTTC. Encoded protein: CATSGGDETQYF.